The sequence of this T cell receptor (beta chain) was determined in a study of blood T cell repertoires in COVID-19. Study summary: COVID-19 samples from acute and convalescent phases originated in the United States, Italy and Spain. PBMCs, B-cell-depleted T cells, or T cells provided the cDNA or gDNA that made up the material.

Looked up from germline, CDR1 is SGHTA and CDR2 is FQGNSA. Deletions cut 4 bases from V and 0 bases from J, with 23 bases between. The CDR3 totals 19 residues. One Seattle source followed patients from active infection through their disease course. The protocol was immunoSEQ multiplex PCR, while the TCRdb copy is restricted to in-frame clones and leaves out a portion. This sample has some 350,000 clones, with around 87% found just once. The source of this sequence is a woman aged 50 to 65 with COVID-19, enrolled during active disease. This chain links TRBV7-2 with TRBJ2-3; D possibly corresponds to TRBD2 (5 bases). The sequencing sample was made of peripheral blood. The CDR3 bases are TGTGCCAGCAGCTCTCGGGAAAATCGCTATGACCTTAGCACAGATACGCAGTATTTT. This codes for CASSSRENRYDLSTDTQYF.